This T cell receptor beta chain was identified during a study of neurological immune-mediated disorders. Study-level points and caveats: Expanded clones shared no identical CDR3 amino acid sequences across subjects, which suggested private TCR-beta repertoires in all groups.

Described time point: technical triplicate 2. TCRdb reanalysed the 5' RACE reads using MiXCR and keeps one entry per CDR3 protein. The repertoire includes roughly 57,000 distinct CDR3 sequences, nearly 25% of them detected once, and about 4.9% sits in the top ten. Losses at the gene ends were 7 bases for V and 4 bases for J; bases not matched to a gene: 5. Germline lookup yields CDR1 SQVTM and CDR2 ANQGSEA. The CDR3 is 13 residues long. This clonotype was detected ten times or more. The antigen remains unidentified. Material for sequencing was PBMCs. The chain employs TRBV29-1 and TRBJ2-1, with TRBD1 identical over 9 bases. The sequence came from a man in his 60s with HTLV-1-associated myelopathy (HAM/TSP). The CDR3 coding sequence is TGCAGCGGCCGGGACAGGGATTACAATGAGCAGTTCTTC. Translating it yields CSGRDRDYNEQFF.